These T cell receptor beta chains were read from a single sample in a study of CD8 T cells in Susac syndrome. TCRdb redid the calling of the immunoSEQ multiplex PCR reads with MiXCR, one entry per CDR3 protein. Of more than 150,000 distinct CDR3 sequences in the sample, more than 85% were seen once. Source material: CD8+ T cells from PBMCs. The receptors come from a human donor with Susac syndrome. CDR3s include the opening cysteine and the closing phenylalanine or tryptophan. The D gene is left open where the match is weak.

d_call j_call v_call cdr3_aa cdr3_nt
TRBD1 TRBJ1-5 TRBV7-9 CASSLSGGGNQPQHF TGTGCCAGCAGCTTATCAGGGGGAGGCAATCAGCCCCAGCATTTT
NA TRBJ2-1 TRBV3-1 CASSQELVTGNEQFF TGTGCCAGCAGCCAAGAGTTAGTTACGGGAAATGAGCAGTTCTTC
TRBD2 TRBJ2-1 TRBV29-1 CSVDSGSRAYNEQFF TGCAGCGTGGATAGCGGGAGCAGGGCCTACAATGAGCAGTTCTTC
NA TRBJ2-3 TRBV12-5 CASGLVPGLPADTQYF TGTGCTAGTGGTTTGGTACCGGGACTCCCTGCAGATACGCAGTATTTT
TRBD1 TRBJ1-5 TRBV7-9 CASSNDRVGDQPQHF TGTGCCAGCAGCAATGACAGGGTAGGAGATCAGCCCCAGCATTTT
TRBD1 TRBJ1-5 TRBV5-4 CASSWQDQGADQPQHF TGTGCCAGCAGCTGGCAAGACCAGGGGGCGGACCAGCCCCAGCATTTT
NA TRBJ1-2 TRBV29-1 CSLPRRSGGYTF TGCAGCCTTCCCCGACGATCGGGTGGCTACACCTTC
NA TRBJ1-1 TRBV11-2 CASSLPPLGATEAFF TGTGCCAGCAGCTTACCCCCCCTGGGCGCCACTGAAGCTTTCTTT
TRBD2 TRBJ2-2 TRBV6-5 CASSWGLAGVPGELFF TGTGCCAGCAGTTGGGGACTAGCGGGGGTCCCCGGGGAGCTGTTTTTT
NA TRBJ2-1 TRBV2 CASSWASRLEQFF TGTGCCAGTTCGTGGGCATCTAGGCTTGAGCAGTTCTTC
NA TRBJ2-5 TRBV6-2/TRBV6-3 CASSSPDGQETQYF TGTGCCAGCAGTTCGCCCGACGGCCAAGAGACCCAGTACTTC
NA TRBJ2-3 TRBV13 CASSYLQAGRSPDTQYF TGTGCCAGCAGCTACCTACAGGCAGGGAGATCCCCAGATACGCAGTATTTT
NA TRBJ2-7 TRBV9 CASSVGEAHEQYF TGTGCCAGCAGCGTAGGGGAGGCTCACGAGCAGTACTTC